This T cell receptor beta chain was profiled in a study of shared clonotypes between healthy human individuals. Broader study findings: In general, naive subsets displayed greater estimated richness than memory subsets did.

Germline V lookup: CDR1 MNHNS, CDR2 SASEGT. The length of the CDR3 is 15 residues. The V gene end was trimmed by 7 bases and the J gene end by 2 bases; junction bases not matched to a gene: 2. As to this clone: Its antigen is not known.

The authors ran the assay at deep level. The method was immunoSEQ multiplex PCR; TCRdb's version includes in-frame clones alone and lacks a portion of them. The sample lists millions of clones; approximately 90% were seen once. The sequence derives from a young man in good health. Sequenced sample: naive CD4+ T cells sorted from blood. The subset: CD45RA+ positively selected. The chain uses TRBV6-1 and TRBJ2-6; 10 nucleotides line up with TRBD1. DNA of the CDR3: TGTGCCAGCATGACAGGGGGCGCTGGGGCCAACGTCCTGACTTTC. Its translation is CASMTGGAGANVLTF.